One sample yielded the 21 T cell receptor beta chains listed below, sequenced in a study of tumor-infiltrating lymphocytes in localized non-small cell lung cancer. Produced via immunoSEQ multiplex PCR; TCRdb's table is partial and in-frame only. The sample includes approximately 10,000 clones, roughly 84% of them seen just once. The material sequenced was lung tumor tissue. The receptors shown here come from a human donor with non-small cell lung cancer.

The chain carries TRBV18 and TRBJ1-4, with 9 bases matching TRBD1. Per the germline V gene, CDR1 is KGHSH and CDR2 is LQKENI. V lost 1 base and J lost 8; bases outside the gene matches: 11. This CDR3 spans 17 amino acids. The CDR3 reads CASSPLGWDRDWEKLFF. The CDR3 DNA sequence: TGTGCCAGCTCACCACTCGGATGGGACAGGGATTGGGAAAAACTGTTTTTT.

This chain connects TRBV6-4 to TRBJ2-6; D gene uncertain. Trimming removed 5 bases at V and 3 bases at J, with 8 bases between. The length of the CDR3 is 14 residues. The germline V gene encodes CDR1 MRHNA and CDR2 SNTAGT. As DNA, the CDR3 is TGTGCCAGCAGTCATGGAATTGGGGCCAACGTCCTGACTTTC. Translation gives CASSHGIGANVLTF.

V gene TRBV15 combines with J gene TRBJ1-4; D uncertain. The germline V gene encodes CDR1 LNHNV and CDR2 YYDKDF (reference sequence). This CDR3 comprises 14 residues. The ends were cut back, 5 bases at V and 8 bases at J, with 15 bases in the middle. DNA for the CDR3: TGTGCCACCAGCTATACACGGAATCCGGAAAAACTGTTTTTT. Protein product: CATSYTRNPEKLFF.

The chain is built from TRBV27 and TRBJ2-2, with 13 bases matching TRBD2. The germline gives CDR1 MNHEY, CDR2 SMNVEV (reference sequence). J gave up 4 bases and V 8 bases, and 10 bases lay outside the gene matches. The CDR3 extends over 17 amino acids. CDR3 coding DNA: TGTGCCAGCCGAAAGCAGGGACTAGCGGGGTTCACCGGGGAGCTGTTTTTT. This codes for CASRKQGLAGFTGELFF.

CDR3 nucleotide sequence: TGCGCCAGCAGAACCGGGACTAGCGGGCTCAGGGGCACAGATACGCAGTATTTT. It specifies CASRTGTSGLRGTDTQYF. The V call is TRBV10-1, the J call TRBJ2-3; 12 bases match TRBD2. Unmatched junction bases numbered 11, after V lost 6 bases and J lost 1 base. The V gene's germline CDR1 is WNHNN and CDR2 SYGVQD (reference sequence). The CDR3 has 18 amino acids.

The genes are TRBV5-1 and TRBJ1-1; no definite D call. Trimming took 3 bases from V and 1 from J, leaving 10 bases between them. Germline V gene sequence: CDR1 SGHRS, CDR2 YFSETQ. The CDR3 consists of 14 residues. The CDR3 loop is CASSSRPGNTEAFF. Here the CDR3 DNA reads TGCGCCAGCAGCTCACGCCCAGGGAACACTGAAGCTTTCTTT.

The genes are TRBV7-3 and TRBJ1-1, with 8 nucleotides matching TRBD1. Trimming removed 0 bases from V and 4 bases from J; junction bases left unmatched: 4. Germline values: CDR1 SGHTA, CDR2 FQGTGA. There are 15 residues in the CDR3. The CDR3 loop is CASSLTQGAATEAFF. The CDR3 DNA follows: TGTGCCAGCAGCTTAACCCAGGGGGCAGCCACTGAAGCTTTCTTT.

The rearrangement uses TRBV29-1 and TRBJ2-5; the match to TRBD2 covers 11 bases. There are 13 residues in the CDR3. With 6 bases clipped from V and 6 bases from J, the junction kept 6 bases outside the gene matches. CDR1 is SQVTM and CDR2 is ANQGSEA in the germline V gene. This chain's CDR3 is CSVLLAGVKTQYF. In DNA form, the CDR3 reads TGCAGCGTGCTACTAGCGGGAGTTAAGACCCAGTACTTC.

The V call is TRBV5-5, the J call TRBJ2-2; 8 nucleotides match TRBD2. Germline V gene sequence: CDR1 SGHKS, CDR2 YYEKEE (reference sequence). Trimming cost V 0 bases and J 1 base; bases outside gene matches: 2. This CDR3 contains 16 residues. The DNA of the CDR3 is TGTGCCAGCAGCTTGGGCCTAGCGGGGAACACCGGGGAGCTGTTTTTT. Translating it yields CASSLGLAGNTGELFF.

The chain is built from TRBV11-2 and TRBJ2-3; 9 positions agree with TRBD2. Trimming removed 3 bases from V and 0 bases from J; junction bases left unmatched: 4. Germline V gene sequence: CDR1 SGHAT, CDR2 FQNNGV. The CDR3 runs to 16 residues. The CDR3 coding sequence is TGTGCCAGCAGCTTCGGGACTAGCCTTAGCACAGATACGCAGTATTTT. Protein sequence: CASSFGTSLSTDTQYF.

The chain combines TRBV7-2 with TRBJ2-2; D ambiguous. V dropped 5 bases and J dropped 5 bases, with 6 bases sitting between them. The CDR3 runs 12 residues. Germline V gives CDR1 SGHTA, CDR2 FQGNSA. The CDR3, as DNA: TGTGCCAGCAGCCCTCGAACCGGGGAGCTGTTTTTT. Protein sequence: CASSPRTGELFF.

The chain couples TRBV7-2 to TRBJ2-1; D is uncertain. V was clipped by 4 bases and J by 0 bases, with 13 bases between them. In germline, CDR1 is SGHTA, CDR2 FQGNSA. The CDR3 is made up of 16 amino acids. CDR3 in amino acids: CASSSRPGRSYNEQFF. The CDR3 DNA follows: TGTGCCAGCAGCTCCCGACCGGGCCGCTCCTACAATGAGCAGTTCTTC.

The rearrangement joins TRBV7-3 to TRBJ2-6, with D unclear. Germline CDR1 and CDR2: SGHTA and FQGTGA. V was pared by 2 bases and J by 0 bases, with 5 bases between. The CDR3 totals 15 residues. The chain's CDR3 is CASSLVPSGANVLTF. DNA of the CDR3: TGTGCCAGCAGCTTAGTACCCTCTGGGGCCAACGTCCTGACTTTC.

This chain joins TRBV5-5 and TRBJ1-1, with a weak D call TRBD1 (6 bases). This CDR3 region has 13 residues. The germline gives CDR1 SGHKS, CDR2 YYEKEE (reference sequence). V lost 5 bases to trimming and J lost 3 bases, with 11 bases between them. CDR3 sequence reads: CASRFTGHTEAFF. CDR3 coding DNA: TGTGCCAGCAGATTTACAGGGCACACTGAAGCTTTCTTT.

The CDR3 sequence: CSAQRNEQFF. In DNA form, the CDR3 reads TGCAGTGCCCAACGCAATGAGCAGTTCTTC. The gene calls are TRBV20-1 and TRBJ2-1, with D hard to call. In germline, CDR1 is DFQATT, CDR2 SNEGSKA (reference sequence). The CDR3 contains 10 residues. Trimming stripped 6 bases from V and 6 bases from J, with 6 bases between.

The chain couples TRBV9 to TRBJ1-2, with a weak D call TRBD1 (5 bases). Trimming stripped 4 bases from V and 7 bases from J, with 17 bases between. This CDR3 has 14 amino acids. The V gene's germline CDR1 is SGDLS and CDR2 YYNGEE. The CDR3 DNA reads TGTGCCAGCAGCATAAGCTCCCAGCAGGGTGGCTACACCTTC. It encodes CASSISSQQGGYTF.

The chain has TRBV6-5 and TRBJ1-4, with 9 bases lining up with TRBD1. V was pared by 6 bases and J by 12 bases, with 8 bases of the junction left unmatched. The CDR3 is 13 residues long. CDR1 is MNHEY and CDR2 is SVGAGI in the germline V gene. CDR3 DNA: TGTGCCAGCAGCGAGAGAACAGGGGGCGAACTGTTTTTT. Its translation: CASSERTGGELFF.

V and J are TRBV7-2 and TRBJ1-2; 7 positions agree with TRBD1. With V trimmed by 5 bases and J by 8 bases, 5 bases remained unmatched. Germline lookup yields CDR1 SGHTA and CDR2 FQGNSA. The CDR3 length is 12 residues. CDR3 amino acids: CASSPGGLGYTF. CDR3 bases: TGTGCCAGCAGCCCAGGGGGGTTGGGCTACACCTTC.

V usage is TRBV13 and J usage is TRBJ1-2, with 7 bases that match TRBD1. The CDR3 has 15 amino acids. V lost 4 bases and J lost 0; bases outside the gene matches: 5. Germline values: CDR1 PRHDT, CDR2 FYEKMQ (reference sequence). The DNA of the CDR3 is TGTGCCAGCAGCTCCCTGGGGACAGCTAACTATGGCTACACCTTC. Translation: CASSSLGTANYGYTF.

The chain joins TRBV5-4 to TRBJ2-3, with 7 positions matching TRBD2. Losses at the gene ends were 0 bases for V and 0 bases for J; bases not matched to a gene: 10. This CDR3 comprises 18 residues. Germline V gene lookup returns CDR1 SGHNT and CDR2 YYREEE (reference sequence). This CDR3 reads CASSLGLPGLGSTDTQYF. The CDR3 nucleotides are TGTGCCAGCAGCTTGGGACTTCCAGGACTAGGGAGCACAGATACGCAGTATTTT. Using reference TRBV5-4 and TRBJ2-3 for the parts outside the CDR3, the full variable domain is ETGVTQSPTHLIKTRGQQVTLRCSSQSGHNTVSWYQQALGQGPQFIFQYYREEENGRGNFPPRFSGLQFPNYSSELNVNALELDDSALYLCASSLGLPGLGSTDTQYFGPGTRLTVL.

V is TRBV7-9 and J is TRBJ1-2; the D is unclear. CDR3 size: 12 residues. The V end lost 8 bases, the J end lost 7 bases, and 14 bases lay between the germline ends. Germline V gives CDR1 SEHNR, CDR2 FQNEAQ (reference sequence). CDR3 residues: CASAPSEGGYTF. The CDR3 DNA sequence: TGTGCCAGCGCACCGAGCGAGGGTGGCTACACCTTC. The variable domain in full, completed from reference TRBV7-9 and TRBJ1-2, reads DTGVSQNPRHKITKRGQNVTFRCDPISEHNRLYWYRQTLGQGPEFLTYFQNEAQLEKSRLLSDRFSAERPKGSFSTLEIQRTEQGDSAMYLCASAPSEGGYTFGSGTRLTVV.